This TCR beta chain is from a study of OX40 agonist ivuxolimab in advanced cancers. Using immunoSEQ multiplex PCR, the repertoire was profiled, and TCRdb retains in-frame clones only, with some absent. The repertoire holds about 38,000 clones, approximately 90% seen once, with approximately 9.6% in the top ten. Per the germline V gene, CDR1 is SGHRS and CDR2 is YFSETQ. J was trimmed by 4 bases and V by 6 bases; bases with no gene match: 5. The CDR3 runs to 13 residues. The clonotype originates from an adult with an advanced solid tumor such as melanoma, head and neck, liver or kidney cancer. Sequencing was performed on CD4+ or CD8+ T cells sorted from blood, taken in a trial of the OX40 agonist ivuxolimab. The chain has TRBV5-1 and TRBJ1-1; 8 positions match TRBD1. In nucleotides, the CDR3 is TGCGCCAGCAAGCAGGGGGCGTTCACTGAAGCTTTCTTT. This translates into CASKQGAFTEAFF.